This TCR beta chain was recorded in a study of T cells in Graves' hyperthyroidism and ophthalmopathy. Unmatched junction bases numbered 0, after V lost 4 bases and J lost 7 bases. Germline V CDR1 and CDR2: SGDLS, YYNGEE. This CDR3 has 13 amino acids. This clonotype has more than one count but fewer than ten. RNA transcripts yielded amplified TCR beta CDR3 regions. The HTBI primer set served for first-round RT-PCR of the TCR CDR3. TCRdb itself ran the multiplex PCR reads through MiXCR, one entry per CDR3 protein. Of about 640,000 distinct CDR3 sequences in the sample, about a fifth are singletons; the top ten hold under 35%.

The V gene is TRBV9, the J gene TRBJ2-2; TRBD2 matches at 11 bases. The sample taken for sequencing was blood. The sequence was obtained from a man aged 25 to 45 with Graves' ophthalmopathy. CDR3 DNA: TGTGCCAGCAGCACTAGCGGGGGCGGGGAGCTGTTTTTT. This codes for CASSTSGGGELFF.